A selection of T cell receptor beta chains follows, all from one sample in a study of beta chain features in type 1 diabetes. The data were produced by immunoSEQ multiplex PCR, yet TCRdb's version contains in-frame clones alone and is incomplete. The data contain hundreds of thousands of clones, 12% to 15% of them singletons. Source material: central memory CD4+ T cells from blood. The receptors come from a young man in good health. Each CDR3 is given with its conserved first and last residue. The order of the fields is clone size, D gene, V gene, J gene, CDR3 protein, CDR3 DNA. D genes are given only for firm matches. Clone size is not always given. Where it is, it says once, few, many or a class for expanded clones.

few	-	TRBV7-2	TRBJ1-2	CASSVQKRYGYTF	TGTGCCAGCAGCGTACAAAAAAGATATGGCTACACCTTC
few	TRBD1	TRBV7-2	TRBJ2-2	CASSFLNRGTGELFF	TGTGCCAGCAGCTTCCTAAACAGGGGGACCGGGGAGCTGTTTTTT
-	-	TRBV27	TRBJ2-7	CASSLSRAFSYEQYF	TGTGCCAGCAGTTTATCGCGAGCCTTCTCCTACGAGCAGTACTTC
-	TRBD2	TRBV6-5	TRBJ2-1	CASSLVSGGYEQFF	TGTGCCAGCAGTTTGGTTAGCGGGGGCTATGAGCAGTTCTTC
few	-	TRBV7-9	TRBJ1-1	CASSLLGVMNTEAFF	TGTGCCAGCAGCTTATTAGGGGTGATGAACACTGAAGCTTTCTTT
many	-	TRBV6-5	TRBJ2-4	CASSYSKDIYKNIQYF	TGTGCCAGCAGTTACTCGAAGGACATTTACAAAAACATTCAGTACTTC
-	-	TRBV7-3	TRBJ2-2	CASSLWDTGELFF	TGTGCCAGCAGCTTGTGGGACACCGGGGAGCTGTTTTTT
-	-	TRBV29-1	TRBJ2-2	CSVEEDTGIGGELFF	TGCAGCGTTGAAGAGGACACGGGGATTGGCGGGGAGCTGTTTTTT
few	TRBD1	TRBV25-1	TRBJ1-2	CASSGTGESRGYTF	TGTGCCAGCAGTGGAACAGGGGAATCTAGGGGCTACACCTTC
-	-	TRBV9	TRBJ2-1	CASSAVGVGYNEQFF	TGTGCCAGCAGCGCGGTTGGGGTGGGGTACAATGAGCAGTTCTTC
-	TRBD1	TRBV28	TRBJ1-2	CASSRQGNYGYTF	TGTGCCAGCAGCCGACAGGGTAACTATGGCTACACCTTC
-	-	TRBV5-4	TRBJ2-2	CASSLEFTGELFF	TGTGCCAGCAGCTTAGAATTCACCGGGGAGCTGTTTTTT
-	-	TRBV7-9	TRBJ2-5	CASSSQSGETQYF	TGTGCCAGCAGCTCCCAGTCGGGAGAGACCCAGTACTTC
-	-	TRBV9	TRBJ2-1	CASSVDPGTYNEQFF	TGTGCCAGCAGCGTAGACCCCGGGACTTACAATGAGCAGTTCTTC
-	-	TRBV6-5	TRBJ1-2	CASSENWDGYTF	TGTGCCAGCAGTGAAAATTGGGATGGCTACACCTTC
-	TRBD2	TRBV5-4	TRBJ2-5	CASSLGLSGAPRETQYF	TGTGCCAGCAGCTTGGGCTTAAGCGGGGCCCCTAGGGAGACCCAGTACTTC
-	TRBD1	TRBV5-8	TRBJ1-1	CASSLRTGGMNTEAFF	TGTGCCAGCAGCTTAAGGACAGGGGGCATGAACACTGAAGCTTTCTTT
few	-	TRBV4-3	TRBJ2-3	CASITRSVKADTQYF	TGCGCCAGCATCACAAGATCTGTAAAGGCAGATACGCAGTATTTT
-	-	TRBV6-5	TRBJ1-2	CASSYTGTDSAHGYTF	TGTGCCAGCAGTTACACGGGCACTGACAGTGCCCATGGCTACACCTTC
-	-	TRBV27	TRBJ1-1	CASSLSSFRGTEAFF	TGTGCCAGCAGTTTATCGAGCTTCCGAGGCACTGAAGCTTTCTTT
-	-	TRBV18	TRBJ1-2	CASSNGKVESSGYTF	TGTGCCAGCTCCAATGGTAAGGTGGAGAGTAGTGGCTACACCTTC
-	TRBD1	TRBV19	TRBJ1-5	CASSGTGGRQPQHF	TGTGCCAGTAGTGGAACAGGGGGCCGACAGCCCCAGCATTTT